This T cell receptor (beta chain) was recorded in a study of T-cell reconstitution after alpha-beta-depleted transplantation in children. Study-wide results and caveats: About two months after transplant, alpha-beta T cells reportedly came from several hundred expanded graft clones. T cells produced anew were the main source of T-cell counts and diversity one year after transplant. Surviving recipient T cells and thymic progenitors accounted for the high day-60 TCRbeta diversity observed in some patients.

For TCRbeta, the library was prepared with unique molecular identifiers. TCRdb processed the PCR reads anew with MiXCR; each CDR3 protein has one entry. The table includes fewer than 350,000 distinct CDR3 sequences, under 14% detected once. This clonotype appeared many times. Antigen unknown. The CDR3 runs 12 residues. Per germline, CDR1 MDHEN and CDR2 SYDVKM. V was pared by 0 bases and J by 6 bases, with 4 bases between. This sequence was found in a male patient under 10 years old who had a stem cell transplant for chronic granulomatous disease, so the T cells may come from the graft donor. J is TRBJ2-3 and V is TRBV28; D is undetermined. Specimen: peripheral blood, collected 180 days after TCRalphabeta/CD19-depleted stem cell transplant. The CDR3 sequence is CASSLWRDTQYF. DNA for the CDR3: TGTGCCAGCAGTTTATGGCGGGATACGCAGTATTTT.